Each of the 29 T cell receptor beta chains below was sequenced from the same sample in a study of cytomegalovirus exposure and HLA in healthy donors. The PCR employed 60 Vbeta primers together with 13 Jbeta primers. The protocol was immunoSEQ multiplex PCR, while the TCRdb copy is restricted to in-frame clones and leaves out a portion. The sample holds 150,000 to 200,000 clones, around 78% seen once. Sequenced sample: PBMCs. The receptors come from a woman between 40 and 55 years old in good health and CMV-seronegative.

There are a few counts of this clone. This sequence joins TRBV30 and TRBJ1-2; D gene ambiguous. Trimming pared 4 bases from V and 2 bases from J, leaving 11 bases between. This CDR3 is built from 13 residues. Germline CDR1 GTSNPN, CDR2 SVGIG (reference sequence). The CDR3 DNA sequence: TGTGCCTGGATCCCACGGGAGAACTATGGCTACACCTTC. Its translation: CAWIPRENYGYTF.

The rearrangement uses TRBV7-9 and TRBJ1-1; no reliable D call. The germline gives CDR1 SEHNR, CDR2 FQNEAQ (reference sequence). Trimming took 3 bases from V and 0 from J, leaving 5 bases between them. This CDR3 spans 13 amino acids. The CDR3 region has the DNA TGTGCCAGCAGCTTGACACTGAACACTGAAGCTTTCTTT. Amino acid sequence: CASSLTLNTEAFF.

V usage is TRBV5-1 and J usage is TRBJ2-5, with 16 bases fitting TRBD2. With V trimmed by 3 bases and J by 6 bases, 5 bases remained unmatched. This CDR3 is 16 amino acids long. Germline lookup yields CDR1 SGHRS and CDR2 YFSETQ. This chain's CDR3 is CASSSGLAGGTQTQYF. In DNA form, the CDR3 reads TGCGCCAGCAGCTCGGGACTAGCGGGAGGGACACAGACCCAGTACTTC.

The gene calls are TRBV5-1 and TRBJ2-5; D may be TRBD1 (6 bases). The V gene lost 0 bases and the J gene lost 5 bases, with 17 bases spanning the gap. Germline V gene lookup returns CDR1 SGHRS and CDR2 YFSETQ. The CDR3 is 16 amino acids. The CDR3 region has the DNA TGCGCCAGCAGCTTGGGAGTACAGGGTCTGGTGGAGACCCAGTACTTC. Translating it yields CASSLGVQGLVETQYF. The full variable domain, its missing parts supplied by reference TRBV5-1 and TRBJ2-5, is KAGVTQTPRYLIKTRGQQVTLSCSPISGHRSVSWYQQTPGQGLQFLFEYFSETQRNKGNFPGRFSGRQFSNSRSEMNVSTLELGDSALYLCASSLGVQGLVETQYFGPGTRLLVL.

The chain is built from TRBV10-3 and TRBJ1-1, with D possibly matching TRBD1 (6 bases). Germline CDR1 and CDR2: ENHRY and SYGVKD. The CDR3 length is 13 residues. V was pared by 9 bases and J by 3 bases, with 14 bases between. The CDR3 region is CAISDREDTEAFF. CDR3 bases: TGTGCCATTTCGGACAGAGAGGACACTGAAGCTTTCTTT.

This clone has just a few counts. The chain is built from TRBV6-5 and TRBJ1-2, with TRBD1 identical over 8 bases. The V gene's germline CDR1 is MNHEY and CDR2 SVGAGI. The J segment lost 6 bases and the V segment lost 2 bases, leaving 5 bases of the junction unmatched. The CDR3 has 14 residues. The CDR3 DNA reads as TGTGCCAGCAGTTACCAAGGACAGGGTGATGGCTACACCTTC. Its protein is CASSYQGQGDGYTF.

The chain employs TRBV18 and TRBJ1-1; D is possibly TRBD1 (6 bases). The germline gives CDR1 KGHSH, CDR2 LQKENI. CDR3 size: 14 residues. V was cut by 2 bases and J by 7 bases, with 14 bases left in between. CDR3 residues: CASSPDPGANEAFF. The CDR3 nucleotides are TGTGCCAGCTCACCAGATCCAGGGGCGAATGAAGCTTTCTTT.

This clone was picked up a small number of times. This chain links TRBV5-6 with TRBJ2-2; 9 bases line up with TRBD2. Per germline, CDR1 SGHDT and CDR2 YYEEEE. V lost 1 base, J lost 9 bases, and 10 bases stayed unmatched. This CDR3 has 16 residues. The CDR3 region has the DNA TGTGCCAGCAGCTTGTTATCCACTAGCGGGTTGTGGGAGCTGTTTTTT. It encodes CASSLLSTSGLWELFF.

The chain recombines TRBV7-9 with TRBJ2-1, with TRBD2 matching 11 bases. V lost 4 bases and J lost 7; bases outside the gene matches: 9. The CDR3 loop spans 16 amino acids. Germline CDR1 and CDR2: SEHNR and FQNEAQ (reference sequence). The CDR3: CASSSAGVAGGNEQFF. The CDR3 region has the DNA TGTGCCAGCAGCTCCGCGGGCGTAGCGGGAGGGAATGAGCAGTTCTTC.

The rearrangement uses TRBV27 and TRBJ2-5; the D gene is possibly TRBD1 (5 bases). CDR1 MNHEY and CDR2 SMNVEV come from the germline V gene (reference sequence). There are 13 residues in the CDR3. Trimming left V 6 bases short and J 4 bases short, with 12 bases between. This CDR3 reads CASRTRAGETQYF. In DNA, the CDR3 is TGTGCCAGCAGAACCAGGGCTGGAGAGACCCAGTACTTC.

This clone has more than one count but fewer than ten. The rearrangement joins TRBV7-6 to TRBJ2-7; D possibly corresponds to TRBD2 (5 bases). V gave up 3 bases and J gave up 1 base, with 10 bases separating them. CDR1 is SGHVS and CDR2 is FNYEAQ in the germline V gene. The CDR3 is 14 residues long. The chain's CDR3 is CASSLASPSYEQYF. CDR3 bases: TGTGCCAGCAGCTTGGCTAGCCCTTCCTACGAGCAGTACTTC.

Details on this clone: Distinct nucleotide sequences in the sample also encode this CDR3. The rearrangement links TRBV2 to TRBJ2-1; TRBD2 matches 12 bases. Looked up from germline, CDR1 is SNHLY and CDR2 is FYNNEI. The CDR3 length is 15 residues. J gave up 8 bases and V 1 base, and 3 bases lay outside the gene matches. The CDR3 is CASSEGLAGGDEQFF. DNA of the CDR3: TGTGCCAGCAGTGAAGGGCTAGCGGGAGGGGATGAGCAGTTCTTC.

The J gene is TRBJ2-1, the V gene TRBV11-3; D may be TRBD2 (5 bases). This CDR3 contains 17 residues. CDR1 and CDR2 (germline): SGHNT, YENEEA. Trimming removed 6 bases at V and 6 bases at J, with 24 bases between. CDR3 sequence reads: CASSRQPRAGDTNEQFF. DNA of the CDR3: TGTGCCAGCAGTCGTCAGCCTAGGGCCGGGGATACCAATGAGCAGTTCTTC.

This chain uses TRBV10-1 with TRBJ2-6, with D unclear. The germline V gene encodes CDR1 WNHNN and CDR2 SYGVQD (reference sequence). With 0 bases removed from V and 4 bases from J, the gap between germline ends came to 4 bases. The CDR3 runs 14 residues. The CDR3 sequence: CASSESRGANVLTF. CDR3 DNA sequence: TGCGCCAGCAGTGAGTCGAGAGGGGCCAACGTCCTGACTTTC.

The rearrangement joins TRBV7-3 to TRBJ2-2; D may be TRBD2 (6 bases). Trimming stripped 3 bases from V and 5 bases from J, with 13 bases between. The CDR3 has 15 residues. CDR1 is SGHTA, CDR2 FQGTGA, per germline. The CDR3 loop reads CASSLGGAGTGELFF. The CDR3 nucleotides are TGTGCCAGCAGCTTGGGGGGAGCTGGGACCGGGGAGCTGTTTTTT.

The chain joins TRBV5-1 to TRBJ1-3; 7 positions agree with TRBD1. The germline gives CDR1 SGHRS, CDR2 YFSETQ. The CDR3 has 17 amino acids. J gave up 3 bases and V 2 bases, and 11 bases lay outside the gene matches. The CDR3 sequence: CASSFQGGARDGNTIYF. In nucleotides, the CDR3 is TGCGCCAGCAGCTTTCAAGGGGGCGCAAGGGATGGAAACACCATATATTTT.

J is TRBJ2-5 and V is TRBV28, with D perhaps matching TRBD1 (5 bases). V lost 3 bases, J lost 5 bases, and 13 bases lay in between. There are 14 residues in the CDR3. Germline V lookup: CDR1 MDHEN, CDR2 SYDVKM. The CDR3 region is CASSFQTVRETQYF. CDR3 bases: TGTGCCAGCAGTTTCCAGACAGTCCGGGAGACCCAGTACTTC. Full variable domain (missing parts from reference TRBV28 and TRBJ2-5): DVKVTQSSRYLVKRTGEKVFLECVQDMDHENMFWYRQDPGLGLRLIYFSYDVKMKEKGDIPEGYSVSREKKERFSLILESASTNQTSMYLCASSFQTVRETQYFGPGTRLLVL.

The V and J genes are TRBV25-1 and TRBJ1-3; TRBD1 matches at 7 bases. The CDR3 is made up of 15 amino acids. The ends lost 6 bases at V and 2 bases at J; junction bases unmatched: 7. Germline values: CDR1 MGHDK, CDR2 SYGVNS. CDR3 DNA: TGTGCCAGCAGCCCCGCAGGGGGAACTGGAAACACCATATATTTT. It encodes CASSPAGGTGNTIYF.

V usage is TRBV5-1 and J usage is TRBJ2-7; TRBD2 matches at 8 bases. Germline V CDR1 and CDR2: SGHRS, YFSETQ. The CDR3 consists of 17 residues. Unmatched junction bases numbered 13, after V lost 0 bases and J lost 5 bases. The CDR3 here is CASSLVLGSGSGDEQYF. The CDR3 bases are TGCGCCAGCAGCTTGGTCTTGGGGAGCGGGAGTGGCGACGAGCAGTACTTC.

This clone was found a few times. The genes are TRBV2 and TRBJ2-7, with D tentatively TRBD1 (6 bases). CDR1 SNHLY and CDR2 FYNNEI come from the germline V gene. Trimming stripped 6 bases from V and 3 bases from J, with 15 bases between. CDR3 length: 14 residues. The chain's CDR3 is CASRRTANFYEQYF. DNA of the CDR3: TGTGCCAGCAGGAGGACAGCTAATTTCTACGAGCAGTACTTC.

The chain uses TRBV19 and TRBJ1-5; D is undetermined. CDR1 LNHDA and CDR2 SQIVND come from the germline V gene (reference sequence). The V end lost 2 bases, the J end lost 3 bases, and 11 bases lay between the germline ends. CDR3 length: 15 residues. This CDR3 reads CASSIWAASNQPQHF. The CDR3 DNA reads TGTGCCAGTAGTATATGGGCAGCTTCCAATCAGCCCCAGCATTTT.

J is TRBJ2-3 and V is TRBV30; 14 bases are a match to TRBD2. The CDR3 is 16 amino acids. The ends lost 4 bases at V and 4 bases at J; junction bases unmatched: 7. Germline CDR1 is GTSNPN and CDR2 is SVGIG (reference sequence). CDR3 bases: TGTGCCTGGACCCAGGGACTAGCGGGAGTAGCAGATACGCAGTATTTT. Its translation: CAWTQGLAGVADTQYF.

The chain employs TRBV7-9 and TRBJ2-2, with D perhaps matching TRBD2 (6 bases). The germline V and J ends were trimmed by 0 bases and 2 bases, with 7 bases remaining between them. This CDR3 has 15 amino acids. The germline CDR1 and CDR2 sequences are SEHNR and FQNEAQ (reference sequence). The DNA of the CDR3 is TGTGCCAGCAGCTTAGCGGGAGGAAACACCGGGGAGCTGTTTTTT. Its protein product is CASSLAGGNTGELFF.

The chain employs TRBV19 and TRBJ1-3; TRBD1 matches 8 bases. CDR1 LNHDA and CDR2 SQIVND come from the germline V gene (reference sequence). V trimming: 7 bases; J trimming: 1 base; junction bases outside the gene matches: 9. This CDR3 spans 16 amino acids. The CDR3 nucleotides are TGTGCCAGTACCCGGAGAGGGGACAGGTCTGGAAACACCATATATTTT. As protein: CASTRRGDRSGNTIYF.

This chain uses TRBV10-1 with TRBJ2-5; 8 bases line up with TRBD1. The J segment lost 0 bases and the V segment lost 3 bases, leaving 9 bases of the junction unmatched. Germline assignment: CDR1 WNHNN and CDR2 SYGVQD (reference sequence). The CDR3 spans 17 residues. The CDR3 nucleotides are TGCGCCAGCAGTGATGGGTCAGGGGGCCCGTACCAAGAGACCCAGTACTTC. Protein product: CASSDGSGGPYQETQYF.

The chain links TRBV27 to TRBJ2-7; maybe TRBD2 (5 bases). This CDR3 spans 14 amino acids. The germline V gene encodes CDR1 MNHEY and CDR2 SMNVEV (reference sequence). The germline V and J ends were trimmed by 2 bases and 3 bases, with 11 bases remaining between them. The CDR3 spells CASSLLSGSYEQYF. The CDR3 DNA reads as TGTGCCAGCAGTTTACTCTCGGGGAGCTACGAGCAGTACTTC.

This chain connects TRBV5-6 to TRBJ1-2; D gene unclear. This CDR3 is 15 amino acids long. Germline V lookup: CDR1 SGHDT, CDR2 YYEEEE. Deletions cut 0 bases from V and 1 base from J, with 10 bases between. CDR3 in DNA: TGTGCCAGCAGCTTGGCGTTCGGGGTTAACTATGGCTACACCTTC. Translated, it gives CASSLAFGVNYGYTF. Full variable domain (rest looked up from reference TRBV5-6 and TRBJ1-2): DAGVTQSPTHLIKTRGQQVTLRCSPKSGHDTVSWYQQALGQGPQFIFQYYEEEERQRGNFPDRFSGHQFPNYSSELNVNALLLGDSALYLCASSLAFGVNYGYTFGSGTRLTVV.

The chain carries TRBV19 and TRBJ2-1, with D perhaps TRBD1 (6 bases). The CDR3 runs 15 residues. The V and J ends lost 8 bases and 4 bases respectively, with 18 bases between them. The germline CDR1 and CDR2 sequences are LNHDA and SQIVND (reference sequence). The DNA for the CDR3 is TGTGCCAGTCGGGCAGGGGCCTTTACTTACAATGAGCAGTTCTTC. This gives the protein CASRAGAFTYNEQFF.

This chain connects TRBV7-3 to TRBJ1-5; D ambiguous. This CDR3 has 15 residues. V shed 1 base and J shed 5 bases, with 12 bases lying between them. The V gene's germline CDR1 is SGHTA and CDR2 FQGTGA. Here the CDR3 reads CASSLMTGNHQPQHF. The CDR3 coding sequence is TGTGCCAGCAGCTTAATGACGGGGAACCATCAGCCCCAGCATTTT.